Presented here are 10 T cell receptor beta chains from one specimen sequenced in a study of identical twins. Using its own MiXCR run on the 5' RACE reads, TCRdb lists one record per CDR3 protein. Seen here are about 530,000 distinct CDR3 sequences, approximately 20% observed once, and the top ten hold 0.4% to 0.6%. The data were also submitted as part of a second study, on yellow fever vaccine responses in identical twins.

The sample taken for sequencing was CD4+ T cells sorted from blood. Receptors were obtained from a young woman in good health.

There are a few counts of this clonotype. V is TRBV20-1 and J is TRBJ1-1, with D possibly being TRBD1 (6 bases). Trimming cost V 3 bases and J 10 bases, with 15 bases left between them. This CDR3 region has 12 residues. Germline CDR1 and CDR2: DFQATT and SNEGSKA (reference sequence). CDR3 DNA: TGCAGTGCTAGGCAGGGGACATTCGCAGCTTTCTTT. This translates into CSARQGTFAAFF.

The chain recombines TRBV7-9 with TRBJ2-7; 9 bases line up with TRBD1. With 5 bases clipped from V and 0 bases from J, the junction kept 8 bases outside the gene matches. Germline V CDR1 and CDR2: SEHNR, FQNEAQ (reference sequence). CDR3 length equals 16 residues. CDR3 in DNA: TGTGCCAGCAGCCATCGCACAGGGGGCAACTCCTACGAGCAGTACTTC. It yields the protein CASSHRTGGNSYEQYF.

This clonotype was seen more than once but under ten times. The chain employs TRBV5-1 and TRBJ1-4; TRBD1 matches at 7 bases. This CDR3 region has 14 residues. Unmatched junction bases numbered 4, after V lost 2 bases and J lost 6 bases. Germline loops: CDR1 SGHRS, CDR2 YFSETQ. CDR3 DNA sequence: TGCGCCAGCAGCTTAGAGGGACAGTATGAAAAACTGTTTTTT. It encodes CASSLEGQYEKLFF.

This clonotype was observed a few times. The V call is TRBV29-1, the J call TRBJ2-7; TRBD2 agrees at 14 bases. This CDR3 comprises 13 residues. Unmatched junction bases numbered 2, after V lost 6 bases and J lost 4 bases. Germline V gives CDR1 SQVTM, CDR2 ANQGSEA. CDR3 amino acids: CSVRLAGGYEQYF. CDR3 coding DNA: TGCAGCGTCCGACTAGCGGGAGGGTACGAGCAGTACTTC.

The chain recombines TRBV12-3 or TRBV12-4 with TRBJ2-7; 8 bases map to TRBD2. This CDR3 comprises 14 residues. J gave up 6 bases and V 1 base, and 5 bases lay outside the gene matches. Written as DNA, the CDR3 is TGTGCCAGCAGTTTAGGCGGGACTAGAAGCGAGCAGTACTTC. Encoded protein: CASSLGGTRSEQYF.

This clonotype came up a few times. The rearrangement joins TRBV10-3 to TRBJ2-3; D is undetermined. The V end lost 1 base, the J end lost 6 bases, and 11 bases lay between the germline ends. This CDR3 is 14 amino acids long. Germline values: CDR1 ENHRY, CDR2 SYGVKD. For the CDR3, the DNA is TGTGCCATCAGTGAGTATGGCCCCGGGGATACGCAGTATTTT. Amino acid sequence: CAISEYGPGDTQYF.

The CDR3 nucleotides read TGCGCCAGCAGCCTCCGAGGGACCCTCGCTGGCACAGATACGCAGTATTTT. Translation: CASSLRGTLAGTDTQYF. The chain links TRBV5-1 to TRBJ2-3; the D gene could be TRBD1 or TRBD2 (5 bases each). The CDR3 extends over 17 amino acids. Germline CDR1 and CDR2: SGHRS and YFSETQ. V was shortened by 4 bases and J by 1 base, with 19 bases between the two germline ends. The whole variable domain, remainder taken from reference TRBV5-1 and TRBJ2-3, is KAGVTQTPRYLIKTRGQQVTLSCSPISGHRSVSWYQQTPGQGLQFLFEYFSETQRNKGNFPGRFSGRQFSNSRSEMNVSTLELGDSALYLCASSLRGTLAGTDTQYFGPGTRLTVL.

This clonotype was counted only a few times. The genes are TRBV5-1 and TRBJ2-2; weak D call: TRBD2 (5 bases). The V and J ends lost 7 bases and 1 base respectively, with 14 bases between them. This CDR3 comprises 15 residues. Germline V gene lookup returns CDR1 SGHRS and CDR2 YFSETQ. This chain's CDR3 is CASGGQVLNTGELFF. As DNA, the CDR3 is TGCGCCAGCGGCGGGCAGGTATTGAACACCGGGGAGCTGTTTTTT.

CDR3 DNA: TGTGCCGCGGGAGGGCCGGGTAGCGGGAGGAATCACAATGAGCAGTTCTTC. Translated: CAAGGPGSGRNHNEQFF. The J gene is TRBJ2-1, the V gene TRBV24-1; 10 bases line up with TRBD2. The CDR3 extends over 17 amino acids. The germline gives CDR1 KGHDR, CDR2 SFDVKD. J gave up 5 bases and V 12 bases, and 18 bases lay outside the gene matches.

This clonotype was recorded a few times. The chain couples TRBV11-2 to TRBJ2-3, with TRBD2 identical over 14 bases. V was pared by 3 bases and J by 3 bases, with 8 bases of the junction left unmatched. Looked up from germline, CDR1 is SGHAT and CDR2 is FQNNGV. The CDR3 has 18 amino acids. The CDR3 bases are TGTGCCAGCAGCTTCGGCCCCGGACTAGCGGGAGGAACAGATACGCAGTATTTT. Protein product: CASSFGPGLAGGTDTQYF.